The present TCR beta chain was sequenced within a study of Graves' ophthalmopathy and Graves' hyperthyroidism. In the study overall: Ahead of any treatment, peripheral blood was obtained at the initial diagnosis.

The TCR beta CDR3 regions underwent amplification from RNA transcripts. After a first-round RT-PCR with HTBI primers, a second-round multiplex PCR was run. TCRdb fed the multiplex PCR reads into MiXCR, producing one record per CDR3 protein. In the table there are about 700,000 distinct CDR3 sequences, about two fifths of which are singletons. Findings and caveats of the study: Blood also harbored most expanded thyroid clonotypes above 0.001 frequency.

Under 3 months in duration, the ophthalmopathy in affected donors had moderate-to-severe activity, CAS ≥3 and NOSPECS ≥4. It was from 10 ml of fresh peripheral blood that the PBMCs came. Germline values: CDR1 ENHRY, CDR2 SYGVKD. The CDR3 extends over 16 amino acids. As for this clonotype: What it recognizes is unknown. Germline and junction disagree at one end, which may indicate a read error.

The sequenced sample was peripheral blood. This sequence originates from an adult man with Graves' ophthalmopathy. V usage is TRBV10-3 and J usage is TRBJ2-7, with 7 positions matching TRBD1. The CDR3 here is CASSEPLGQLSYEQYF. The CDR3 nucleotides are TGTGCCAGCAGTGAGCCCTTGGGACAGCTCTCCTACGAGCAGTACTTC.